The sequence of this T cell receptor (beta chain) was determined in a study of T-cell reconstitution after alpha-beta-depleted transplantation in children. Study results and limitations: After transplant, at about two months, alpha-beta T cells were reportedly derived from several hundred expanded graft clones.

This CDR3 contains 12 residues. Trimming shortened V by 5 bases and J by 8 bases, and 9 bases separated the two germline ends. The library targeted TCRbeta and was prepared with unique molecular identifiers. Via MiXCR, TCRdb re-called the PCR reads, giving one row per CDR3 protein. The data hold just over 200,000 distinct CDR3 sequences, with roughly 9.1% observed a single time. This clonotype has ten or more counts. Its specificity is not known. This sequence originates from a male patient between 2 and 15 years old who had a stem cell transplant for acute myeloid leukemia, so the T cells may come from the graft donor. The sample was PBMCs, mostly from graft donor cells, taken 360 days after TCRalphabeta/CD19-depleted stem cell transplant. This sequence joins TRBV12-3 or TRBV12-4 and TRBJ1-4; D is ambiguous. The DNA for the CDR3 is TGTGCCAGCAGTCCGCTGGGAGAAAAACTGTTTTTT. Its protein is CASSPLGEKLFF.